The clone carrying this T cell receptor (beta chain) was picked up many times. What it binds is not known. The V and J ends lost 6 bases and 5 bases, in that order; junction bases with no gene match: 6. This CDR3 has 15 amino acids. Germline CDR1 LNHDA, CDR2 SQIVND (reference sequence). These data originate in a study of cytotoxic CD8 clonotypes in ibrutinib-treated CLL. Points from the study as a whole: Sustained-remission and progressing patients had unequal sampling times. Circulating CD8+ T-cell counts were tracked by baseline clonality, which exceeded that of age-matched healthy donors.

Targeted sequencing depth ranged from 1 in 200,000 to 1 in 1 million T cells. Repertoires were generated with immunoSEQ multiplex PCR, while TCRdb's copy carries only in-frame clones and drops some. The table includes approximately 92,000 clones, approximately 71% detected once. The material was PBMCs, obtained after 24 months of ibrutinib treatment. This receptor was obtained from a human donor with chronic lymphocytic leukemia. The rearrangement joins TRBV19 to TRBJ1-4; 10 positions agree with TRBD1. The CDR3 here is CASSLQGQGNEKLFF. The CDR3 bases are TGTGCCAGTAGCTTGCAGGGACAGGGGAATGAAAAACTGTTTTTT. Complete variable domain (other parts from reference TRBV19 and TRBJ1-4): DGGITQSPKYLFRKEGQNVTLSCEQNLNHDAMYWYRQDPGQGLRLIYYSQIVNDFQKGDIAEGYSVSREKKESFPLTVTSAQKNPTAFYLCASSLQGQGNEKLFFGSGTQLSVL.